This T cell receptor beta chain appears in the sequencing data of a study of T cells after yellow fever vaccination. This clonotype was recorded at least ten times. This CDR3 contains 12 residues. In germline, CDR1 is SGHAT, CDR2 FQNNGV. The V end lost 4 bases, the J end lost 7 bases, and 11 bases lay between the germline ends. Using its own MiXCR run on the 5' RACE reads, TCRdb lists one record per CDR3 protein. The table shows about 630,000 distinct CDR3 sequences, with roughly an eighth occurring only once. The chain combines TRBV11-2 with TRBJ2-7; D unresolved. The sequences come from PBMCs, collected on the day of the yellow fever booster vaccination. This receptor was obtained from a young man who received the YFV17D yellow fever vaccine. CDR3 protein: CASSSARFEQYF. CDR3 bases: TGTGCCAGCAGCTCCGCCCGGTTTGAGCAGTACTTC.